Listed here are 27 T cell receptor beta chains from one sample, sequenced in a study of cytomegalovirus exposure and HLA in healthy donors. PCR used 60 Vbeta primers and 13 Jbeta primers. Assay used: immunoSEQ multiplex PCR; TCRdb lists only in-frame clones, some missing. Here the sample spans over 150,000 clones, over 75% being singletons. Input material: PBMCs. Receptor source: a boy between 2 and 10 years old in good health and CMV-seronegative.

The chain has TRBV7-2 and TRBJ1-2, with a tentative D call TRBD1 (6 bases). The CDR3 loop spans 14 amino acids. Looked up from germline, CDR1 is SGHTA and CDR2 is FQGNSA. V gave up 1 base and J gave up 10 bases, with 16 bases separating them. This CDR3 reads CASSLVVRTADYTF. Here the CDR3 DNA reads TGTGCCAGCAGCTTAGTAGTCCGGACAGCCGACTACACCTTC.

The chain combines TRBV7-2 with TRBJ2-3; 12 bases map to TRBD2. The CDR3 length is 16 residues. Trimming removed 1 base from V and 5 bases from J; junction bases left unmatched: 4. CDR1 SGHTA and CDR2 FQGNSA come from the germline V gene. Here the CDR3 DNA reads TGTGCCAGCAGCTTAGTGGCTAGCGGGGGGGGAGATACGCAGTATTTT. Translation gives CASSLVASGGGDTQYF.

This clone was detected once. The genes are TRBV6-1 and TRBJ1-4, with TRBD1 matching over 10 bases. The CDR3 sequence is 15 residues long. Germline V gene data show CDR1 as MNHNS and CDR2 as SASEGT. V shed 6 bases and J 6 bases; nucleotides not matched to a gene: 7. The CDR3 nucleotides read TGTGCCAGCAGATCTACGGGGACAGGGGATGAAAAACTGTTTTTT. It yields the protein CASRSTGTGDEKLFF.

On this clone itself: A junction boundary mismatches the germline segment, possibly from a read error. The V call is TRBV7-9, the J call TRBJ1-2; D is unresolved. Germline V gives CDR1 SEHNR, CDR2 FQNEAQ (reference sequence). The CDR3 has 12 residues. The CDR3 protein is CSSSLGRNGYTF. In DNA, the CDR3 is TGTTCCAGCAGCCTTGGGAGGAATGGCTACACCTTC.

The chain is built from TRBV4-3 and TRBJ2-3; 11 bases are shared with TRBD2. V gave up 3 bases and J gave up 5 bases; unmatched junction bases: 7. Per germline, CDR1 LGHNA and CDR2 YSLEER. There are 16 residues in the CDR3. This chain's CDR3 is CASSHLAGGPVDTQYF. Here the CDR3 DNA reads TGCGCCAGCAGCCACTTAGCGGGGGGGCCGGTAGATACGCAGTATTTT.

The chain links TRBV4-2 to TRBJ1-4; possibly TRBD1 for D (6 bases). Germline V CDR1 and CDR2: LGHNA, YNFKEQ. The V gene lost 0 bases and the J gene lost 13 bases, with 15 bases spanning the gap. The CDR3 is made up of 14 amino acids. The CDR3 coding sequence is TGTGCCAGCAGCCAAGAAGGGGGACCGGGTCTACTGTTTTTT. It encodes CASSQEGGPGLLFF.

The V call is TRBV4-3, the J call TRBJ2-7, with D maybe TRBD1 (5 bases). The germline V and J ends were trimmed by 1 base and 6 bases, with 10 bases remaining between them. The CDR3 is 13 residues long. CDR1 and CDR2 from the germline V gene are LGHNA and YSLEER. The CDR3 sequence is CASSQVRVTEQYF. CDR3 nucleotide sequence: TGCGCCAGCAGCCAAGTCAGGGTGACCGAGCAGTACTTC.

CDR3 region: CASKQMNTGELFF. The DNA of the CDR3 is TGTGCCAGCAAACAGATGAACACCGGGGAGCTGTTTTTT. This chain joins TRBV11-2 and TRBJ2-2, with no clear D. The V gene lost 7 bases and the J gene lost 1 base, with 7 bases spanning the gap. Germline lookup yields CDR1 SGHAT and CDR2 FQNNGV. The CDR3 is made up of 13 amino acids.

This chain uses TRBV4-2 with TRBJ1-3, with D perhaps matching TRBD1 (6 bases). V lost 0 bases to trimming and J lost 0 bases, with 9 bases between them. The V gene's germline CDR1 is LGHNA and CDR2 YNFKEQ. CDR3 length: 16 amino acids. DNA of the CDR3: TGTGCCAGCAGCCAAGATAGGGGGACCTCTGGAAACACCATATATTTT. Protein product: CASSQDRGTSGNTIYF.

The chain is built from TRBV7-9 and TRBJ1-5; TRBD1 is a possible D gene (6 bases). The CDR3 sequence is 19 residues long. Germline V CDR1 and CDR2: SEHNR, FQNEAQ (reference sequence). V was shortened by 3 bases and J by 1 base, with 22 bases between the two germline ends. The CDR3 loop is CASSFRRKTGEGSNQPQHF. DNA for the CDR3: TGTGCCAGCAGCTTCCGGCGTAAGACAGGAGAAGGGAGCAATCAGCCCCAGCATTTT.

This sequence joins TRBV2 and TRBJ2-1; possible D gene TRBD1, 5 bases. Per the germline V gene, CDR1 is SNHLY and CDR2 is FYNNEI. The CDR3 is 12 residues long. V gave up 3 bases and J gave up 9 bases, with 9 bases separating them. The CDR3 coding sequence is TGTGCCAGCAGTGACAGGGAAGTTGAGCAGTTCTTC. Its protein is CASSDREVEQFF. The full variable domain, with the rest looked up from reference TRBV2 and TRBJ2-1, is EPEVTQTPSHQVTQMGQEVILRCVPISNHLYFYWYRQILGQKVEFLVSFYNNEISEKSEIFDDQFSVERPDGSNFTLKIRSTKLEDSAMYFCASSDREVEQFFGPGTRLTVL.

The chain combines TRBV7-9 with TRBJ1-2; D possibly corresponds to TRBD1 (5 bases). V was clipped by 3 bases and J by 4 bases, with 21 bases between them. This CDR3 has 17 residues. CDR1 and CDR2 from the germline V gene are SEHNR and FQNEAQ (reference sequence). The CDR3 is CASSFKRHNMGLYGYTF. CDR3 in DNA: TGTGCCAGCAGCTTCAAGCGTCATAATATGGGGCTCTATGGCTACACCTTC. The variable domain in full, with the rest retrieved from reference TRBV7-9 and TRBJ1-2, is DTGVSQNPRHKITKRGQNVTFRCDPISEHNRLYWYRQTLGQGPEFLTYFQNEAQLEKSRLLSDRFSAERPKGSFSTLEIQRTEQGDSAMYLCASSFKRHNMGLYGYTFGSGTRLTVV.

The DNA for the CDR3 is TGTGCCAGCAGCGGAGCCCCCGGGACTAGATTTAAATCCGGGGAGCTGTTTTTT. This encodes CASSGAPGTRFKSGELFF. This chain uses TRBV9 with TRBJ2-2; 8 bases map to TRBD2. The germline gives CDR1 SGDLS, CDR2 YYNGEE. V was clipped by 3 bases and J by 6 bases; unmatched bases: 16. There are 18 residues in the CDR3.

The chain combines TRBV21-1 with TRBJ2-7; TRBD2, the table's D call, was not compared with the DNA. TRBV21-1 constitutes a pseudogene. This CDR3 is built from 9 residues. DNA for the CDR3: TGTGCCGGTAGGCGGGGGCAGTACTTC. It yields the protein CAGRRGQYF.

This clone appeared once. This chain joins TRBV2 and TRBJ2-5, with 9 bases identical to TRBD2. The ends lost 10 bases at V and 5 bases at J; junction bases unmatched: 8. Looked up from germline, CDR1 is SNHLY and CDR2 is FYNNEI. The CDR3 totals 13 residues. The CDR3 loop reads CAMGLAGRETQYF. The DNA for the CDR3 is TGTGCCATGGGTCTAGCGGGACGGGAGACCCAGTACTTC.

In this sample, this clone turned up once. V is TRBV7-9 and J is TRBJ1-2; the D gene is possibly TRBD1 (5 bases). This CDR3 is built from 13 residues. CDR1 and CDR2 (germline): SEHNR, FQNEAQ (reference sequence). Trimming removed 1 base at V and 4 bases at J, with 7 bases between. CDR3 bases: TGTGCCAGCAGCTTAGAGGGGATCTATGGCTACACCTTC. It translates to CASSLEGIYGYTF. Combining the CDR3 with reference TRBV7-9 and TRBJ1-2 gives the whole variable domain DTGVSQNPRHKITKRGQNVTFRCDPISEHNRLYWYRQTLGQGPEFLTYFQNEAQLEKSRLLSDRFSAERPKGSFSTLEIQRTEQGDSAMYLCASSLEGIYGYTFGSGTRLTVV.

The chain employs TRBV7-8 and TRBJ2-1; 10 bases are a match to TRBD2. Trimming cost V 5 bases and J 6 bases; bases outside gene matches: 10. The CDR3 extends over 16 amino acids. Germline assignment: CDR1 SGHVS and CDR2 FQNEAQ. CDR3 residues: CASSQIAGGLSNEQFF. CDR3 in DNA: TGTGCCAGCAGCCAGATAGCGGGGGGACTGTCCAATGAGCAGTTCTTC.

This sequence joins TRBV7-2 and TRBJ1-5; maybe TRBD1 (6 bases). The CDR3 is 14 residues long. The germline V gene encodes CDR1 SGHTA and CDR2 FQGNSA. With 2 bases removed from V and 3 bases from J, the gap between germline ends came to 8 bases. The DNA of the CDR3 is TGTGCCAGCAGCTTATCAGGGGCCAATCAGCCCCAGCATTTT. It encodes CASSLSGANQPQHF.

In its sample, this clone was seen once. The V call is TRBV4-2, the J call TRBJ2-4; 7 bases are a match to TRBD2. With V trimmed by 3 bases and J by 0 bases, 8 bases remained unmatched. Germline loops: CDR1 LGHNA, CDR2 YNFKEQ. The CDR3 covers 17 residues. CDR3 nucleotides: TGTGCCAGCAGCCAGGAAGGGGCGGGGGTAGCCAAAAACATTCAGTACTTC. As protein: CASSQEGAGVAKNIQYF.

The chain recombines TRBV6-1 with TRBJ1-2; TRBD1 matches 8 bases. The CDR3 extends over 13 amino acids. The germline gives CDR1 MNHNS, CDR2 SASEGT. Trimming took 6 bases from V and 3 from J; bases not matched to a gene: 3. CDR3 residues: CASRGTGDYGYTF. The CDR3 DNA follows: TGTGCCAGCAGGGGGACAGGAGACTATGGCTACACCTTC.

The V gene is TRBV6-4, the J gene TRBJ1-5; the D is unclear. The germline V and J ends were trimmed by 2 bases and 0 bases, with 11 bases remaining between them. The CDR3 is made up of 16 amino acids. Germline V gene lookup returns CDR1 MRHNA and CDR2 SNTAGT. The CDR3: CASSDRSEYSNQPQHF. The CDR3 DNA follows: TGTGCCAGCAGTGACCGGAGTGAATATAGCAATCAGCCCCAGCATTTT.

The chain recombines TRBV7-6 with TRBJ2-3, with D perhaps TRBD2 (5 bases). In germline, CDR1 is SGHVS, CDR2 FNYEAQ. The V end lost 0 bases, the J end lost 3 bases, and 10 bases lay between the germline ends. The CDR3 contains 15 residues. The CDR3 sequence is CASSLASEATDTQYF. The CDR3 bases are TGTGCCAGCAGCTTAGCTAGCGAGGCAACAGATACGCAGTATTTT.

The CDR3 nucleotides are TGTGCCAGCAGCCGACTAGCGGGGGGGCGGGATACGCAGTATTTT. It specifies CASSRLAGGRDTQYF. This sequence joins TRBV7-2 and TRBJ2-3; 14 positions match TRBD2. Per germline, CDR1 SGHTA and CDR2 FQGNSA. This CDR3 comprises 15 residues. J gave up 6 bases and V 5 bases, and 4 bases lay outside the gene matches.

The chain employs TRBV7-9 and TRBJ2-3, with 16 bases aligning to TRBD2. Trimming removed 4 bases from V and 4 bases from J; junction bases left unmatched: 5. Germline assignment: CDR1 SEHNR and CDR2 FQNEAQ (reference sequence). CDR3 length: 17 residues. Here the CDR3 reads CASSSSGLAGGSDTQYF. The CDR3 coding sequence is TGTGCCAGCAGCTCGTCGGGACTAGCGGGGGGGTCAGATACGCAGTATTTT.

The chain uses TRBV4-3 and TRBJ2-1; D might be TRBD1 (7 bases). Germline lookup yields CDR1 LGHNA and CDR2 YSLEER. Trimming shortened V by 0 bases and J by 0 bases, and 15 bases separated the two germline ends. CDR3 length equals 18 residues. Written as DNA, the CDR3 is TGCGCCAGCAGCCAAGATGGGGGGACAGTTAGCTCCTACAATGAGCAGTTCTTC. Translated, it gives CASSQDGGTVSSYNEQFF.

This chain connects TRBV7-2 to TRBJ2-3; 8 nucleotides agree with TRBD2. The CDR3 extends over 16 amino acids. Germline V gives CDR1 SGHTA, CDR2 FQGNSA. V shed 1 base and J 3 bases; nucleotides not matched to a gene: 6. Written as DNA, the CDR3 is TGTGCCAGCAGCTTAGTGCGGGGGGCATGGACAGATACGCAGTATTTT. Residues: CASSLVRGAWTDTQYF.

V usage is TRBV9 and J usage is TRBJ2-5; unclear D gene. CDR1 is SGDLS, CDR2 YYNGEE, per germline. There are 14 residues in the CDR3. Trimming cost V 1 base and J 2 bases, with 9 bases left between them. The chain's CDR3 is CASSVLPRQETQYF. The DNA for the CDR3 is TGTGCCAGCAGCGTACTACCCAGGCAAGAGACCCAGTACTTC.